This T cell receptor beta chain was found in a study of blood T cells in healthy people across ages. Looking at the study overall: The capture of about one barcoded beta molecule per two T cells was achieved by template switching.

The CDR3 is 14 residues long. Germline V gene lookup returns CDR1 ENHRY and CDR2 SYGVKD. The V gene lost 2 bases and the J gene lost 8 bases, with 15 bases spanning the gap. Isolating PBMCs gave at least 6.5 million of these cells per sample. A second PCR of 7 to 11 cycles used a sample-barcoded 5' primer and a J-beta primer mix. Template switching added a 12-random-nucleotide identifier to every cDNA molecule. TCRdb processed the 5' RACE reads anew with MiXCR; each CDR3 protein has one entry. The sample records 780,000 or so distinct CDR3 sequences, around three fifths being singletons. This clonotype was recorded a few times.

The receptor comes from a man aged 40-55 years in good health. The sequencing input was blood. The genes are TRBV10-3 and TRBJ1-1; weak D call: TRBD1 (5 bases). CDR3 bases: TGTGCCATCAGTGAGCCGCAGACAGTTCTCGAAGCTTTCTTT. Protein sequence: CAISEPQTVLEAFF.